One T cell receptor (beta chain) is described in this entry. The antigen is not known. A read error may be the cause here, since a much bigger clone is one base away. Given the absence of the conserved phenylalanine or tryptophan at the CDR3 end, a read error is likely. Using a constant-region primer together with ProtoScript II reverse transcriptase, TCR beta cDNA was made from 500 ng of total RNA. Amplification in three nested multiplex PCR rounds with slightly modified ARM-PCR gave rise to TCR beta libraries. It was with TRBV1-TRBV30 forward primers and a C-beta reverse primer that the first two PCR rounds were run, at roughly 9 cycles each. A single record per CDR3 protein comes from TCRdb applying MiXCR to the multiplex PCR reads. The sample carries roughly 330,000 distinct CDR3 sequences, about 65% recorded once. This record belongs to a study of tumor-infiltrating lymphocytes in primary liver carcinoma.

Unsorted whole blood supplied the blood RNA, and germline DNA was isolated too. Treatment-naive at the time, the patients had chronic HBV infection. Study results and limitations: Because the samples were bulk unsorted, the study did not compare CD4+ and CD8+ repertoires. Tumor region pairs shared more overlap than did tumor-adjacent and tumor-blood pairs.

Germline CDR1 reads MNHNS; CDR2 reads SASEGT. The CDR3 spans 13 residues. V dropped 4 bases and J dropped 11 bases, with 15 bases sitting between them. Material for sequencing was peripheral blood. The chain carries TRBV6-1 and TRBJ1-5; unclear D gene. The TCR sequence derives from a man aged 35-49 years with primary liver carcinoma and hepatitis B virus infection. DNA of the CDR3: TGTGCCAGCAGTGTTGTGGGTAGTGGAGCCCAGCATCTT. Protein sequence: CASSVVGSGAQHL.